The rows below give T cell receptor beta chains drawn from one sample of a study of control samples from healthy donors and cancer patients. The data were produced by immunoSEQ multiplex PCR, yet TCRdb's version contains in-frame clones alone and is incomplete. The sample has about 140,000 clones; roughly 90% are singletons. What was sequenced was blood. The source of these receptors is a man aged 25 to 40 in good health. CDR3s include the opening cysteine and the closing phenylalanine or tryptophan. A D gene is named only where the DNA matches it firmly. The listing skips clone size in some rows; elsewhere it reads once, few, many or a size class.

CDR3: CASSYSLTANQPQHF
DNA: TGTGCCAGCAGTTACTCTCTGACGGCCAATCAGCCCCAGCATTTT
V: TRBV6-5
size: -
D: -
J: TRBJ1-5

CDR3: CASSPAQSRTYEQYF
DNA: TGTGCCAGCTCACCGGCACAATCGCGGACCTACGAGCAGTACTTC
V: TRBV18
size: -
D: -
J: TRBJ2-7

CDR3: CASSLGARALNSPLHF
DNA: TGCGCCAGCAGCTTGGGGGCGAGGGCCCTTAATTCACCCCTCCACTTT
V: TRBV5-1
size: once
D: -
J: TRBJ1-6

CDR3: CASSQDIGRGQPQHF
DNA: TGTGCCAGCAGCCAAGATATTGGTCGGGGACAGCCCCAGCATTTT
V: TRBV3-1/TRBV3-2
size: -
D: -
J: TRBJ1-5

CDR3: CASSQETGSGNTIYF
DNA: TGCGCCAGCAGCCAAGAAACAGGCTCTGGAAACACCATATATTTT
V: TRBV4-3
size: -
D: -
J: TRBJ1-3

CDR3: CSVVELNYGYTF
DNA: TGCAGCGTTGTCGAACTTAACTATGGCTACACCTTC
V: TRBV29-1
size: -
D: -
J: TRBJ1-2

CDR3: CASSYAGTGISYEQYF
DNA: TGTGCCAGCAGTTACGCCGGGACAGGGATTTCCTACGAGCAGTACTTC
V: TRBV6-5
size: -
D: TRBD1
J: TRBJ2-7

CDR3: CSVEGGLHTGELFF
DNA: TGCAGCGTTGAAGGGGGACTCCACACCGGGGAGCTGTTTTTT
V: TRBV29-1
size: -
D: -
J: TRBJ2-2

CDR3: CASSEDEWGDTDTQYF
DNA: TGTGCCAGCAGTGAAGATGAGTGGGGAGACACAGATACGCAGTATTTT
V: TRBV2
size: -
D: -
J: TRBJ2-3

CDR3: CASSPRAGYGYTF
DNA: TGTGCCAGCAGTCCCCGGGCCGGCTATGGCTACACCTTC
V: TRBV9
size: -
D: -
J: TRBJ1-2

CDR3: CATGTPSLPGAFF
DNA: TGTGCCACCGGGACACCCTCTCTACCCGGAGCTTTCTTT
V: TRBV6-5
size: -
D: -
J: TRBJ1-1

CDR3: CASSFTHRQVGLNTEAFF
DNA: TGTGCCAGCAGTTTCACCCACCGACAGGTGGGGTTGAACACTGAAGCTTTCTTT
V: TRBV27
size: -
D: -
J: TRBJ1-1

CDR3: CASSSTAVLGREQYF
DNA: TGTGCCAGCAGTTCGACAGCGGTGCTTGGACGCGAGCAGTACTTC
V: TRBV27
size: -
D: -
J: TRBJ2-7

CDR3: CASSPTLGQTNTGELFF
DNA: TGTGCCAGCAGCCCTACCCTCGGCCAGACTAACACCGGGGAGCTGTTTTTT
V: TRBV11-2
size: -
D: -
J: TRBJ2-2

CDR3: CASQDRALSEQYF
DNA: TGTGCCAGCCAGGACAGGGCGCTGTCCGAGCAGTACTTC
V: TRBV11-2
size: -
D: TRBD1
J: TRBJ2-7

CDR3: CASSPGGLGNQPQHF
DNA: TGTGCCAGCAGCCCAGGGGGACTCGGTAATCAGCCCCAGCATTTT
V: TRBV5-6
size: -
D: TRBD1
J: TRBJ1-5

CDR3: CASSIDGGGNQPQHF
DNA: TGTGCCAGCAGTATCGACGGTGGGGGCAATCAGCCCCAGCATTTT
V: TRBV2
size: -
D: -
J: TRBJ1-5

CDR3: CASSYSRELQAKNIQYF
DNA: TGTGCCAGCAGTTACTCCCGGGAGCTTCAGGCCAAAAACATTCAGTACTTC
V: TRBV6-2/TRBV6-3
size: -
D: -
J: TRBJ2-4

CDR3: CASSLVAGDYNEQFF
DNA: TGTGCCAGCAGCTTAGTCGCGGGAGATTACAATGAGCAGTTCTTC
V: TRBV11-2
size: -
D: TRBD2
J: TRBJ2-1

CDR3: CASSLAAGTDTQYF
DNA: TGTGCCAGCAGCTTGGCCGCGGGCACAGATACGCAGTATTTT
V: TRBV5-4
size: -
D: -
J: TRBJ2-3

CDR3: CASSVVAHNEQFF
DNA: TGTGCCAGCAGCGTAGTGGCCCACAATGAGCAGTTCTTC
V: TRBV9
size: few
D: -
J: TRBJ2-1

CDR3: CASSLAGGASGYTF
DNA: TGTGCCAGCAGCTTGGCGGGCGGAGCTTCGGGCTACACCTTC
V: TRBV5-6
size: -
D: -
J: TRBJ1-2

CDR3: CASSGHSGETQYF
DNA: TGTGCCAGCAGTGGACACTCGGGGGAGACCCAGTACTTC
V: TRBV12-3/TRBV12-4
size: -
D: -
J: TRBJ2-5

CDR3: CASTLLGVAGNTDTQYF
DNA: TGTGCCAGCACCCTTTTAGGGGTAGCGGGGAACACAGATACGCAGTATTTT
V: TRBV27
size: -
D: TRBD2
J: TRBJ2-3

CDR3: CASSPGGITNTEAFF
DNA: TGTGCCAGCAGCCCAGGGGGAATAACGAACACTGAAGCTTTCTTT
V: TRBV3-1/TRBV3-2
size: -
D: TRBD1
J: TRBJ1-1

CDR3: CSVEKGSGGVYGYTF
DNA: TGCAGCGTTGAAAAAGGGTCAGGGGGCGTCTATGGCTACACCTTC
V: TRBV29-1
size: -
D: TRBD1
J: TRBJ1-2

CDR3: CASSFGVDYEQYF
DNA: TGCGCCAGCAGCTTCGGGGTGGACTACGAGCAGTACTTC
V: TRBV5-1
size: -
D: -
J: TRBJ2-7

CDR3: CASSLKKGQGRNEQFF
DNA: TGTGCCAGCAGCTTAAAGAAGGGACAGGGACGAAATGAGCAGTTCTTC
V: TRBV7-2
size: -
D: TRBD1
J: TRBJ2-1

CDR3: CASSLTPLGQGRHEQYF
DNA: TGCGCCAGCAGCTTGACCCCCCTCGGACAGGGTCGGCACGAGCAGTACTTC
V: TRBV5-1
size: -
D: TRBD1
J: TRBJ2-7

CDR3: CASSYGRDWDTQYF
DNA: TGTGCCAGCAGCTACGGACGTGATTGGGATACGCAGTATTTT
V: TRBV6-6
size: -
D: -
J: TRBJ2-3

CDR3: CASSPPTGSGNTIYF
DNA: TGTGCCAGCAGTCCCCCGACAGGGTCCGGAAACACCATATATTTT
V: TRBV28
size: -
D: TRBD1
J: TRBJ1-3